This T cell receptor beta chain came from a study of cytomegalovirus exposure and HLA in healthy donors. Turning to the study itself: A prior study identified some 100 million unique TCR beta sequences from some 180 million T cells. The study, taken as a whole, reports: V- and J-gene trimming of TCR beta was linked (in a later analysis) to a missense DCLRE1C variant. Earlier findings revealed that most TCR beta V segments proved productive either about 90% or about 30% of the time. The authors assumed roughly uniform sequencing depth across donors for presence/absence analyses.

The CDR3 sequence is 14 residues long. Trimming removed 4 bases at V and 3 bases at J, with 13 bases between. Per germline, CDR1 SGHRS and CDR2 YFSETQ. As for this clone: Antigen unknown.

The primer mix had 60 Vbeta and 13 Jbeta primers. Produced via immunoSEQ multiplex PCR; TCRdb's table is partial and in-frame only. The data hold around 160,000 clones, with about three quarters observed a single time. This chain joins TRBV5-1 and TRBJ1-2; D perhaps matches TRBD1 (6 bases). The clonotype originates from a man aged 35 to 55 in good health and CMV-seropositive. Material for sequencing was PBMCs. Here the CDR3 DNA reads TGCGCCAGCAGCATGACAGGCTTCGACTATGGCTACACCTTC. It specifies CASSMTGFDYGYTF.